These 8 T cell receptor beta chains were sequenced from one sample in a study of response to subunit inactivated influenza vaccine (dated by TCRdb to the late 2010s). The library was generated by RT-PCR. Sequenced using an Illumina HiSeq 2500. Using fastp trimming at Q25 and MiXCR clonotype assembly, TCRdb reanalyzed the public sequencing data and kept in-frame beta chains. A single entry per CDR3 protein holds the most common genes and DNA from its merged rows. The sample table contains a few hundred thousand distinct CDR3 sequences; only one count was recorded for roughly 12% of them. Around 10% of the sample lies in the top ten. The same data also went into a second study, on T cells expressing NK-cell markers. As the second paper documents: 5'RACE template switching, by which a universal primer site and unique molecular identifiers were added, was used to make TCR beta cDNA libraries.

The input for sequencing was PBMCs from blood, taken on the day of vaccination. Receptors were obtained from a man between 45 and 60 years old who received an inactivated influenza vaccine. Donor details come from another sample of the same person, matched by shared clones.

This clonotype was recorded a few times. This chain connects TRBV30 to TRBJ2-2; TRBD1 matches at 9 bases. The V gene's germline CDR1 is GTSNPN and CDR2 SVGIG (reference sequence). Trimming cost V 5 bases and J 5 bases; bases outside gene matches: 9. This CDR3 spans 15 amino acids. The CDR3 bases are TGTGCCTGGGCAACAGGGGGCGTTCGGACCGGGGAGCTGTTTTTT. This codes for CAWATGGVRTGELFF.

The rearrangement uses TRBV11-2 and TRBJ2-1; 7 bases map to TRBD1. With V trimmed by 4 bases and J by 4 bases, 7 bases remained unmatched. The CDR3 covers 15 residues. Germline loops: CDR1 SGHAT, CDR2 FQNNGV. The DNA of the CDR3 is TGTGCCAGCAGCTCACTGACAGGGAGATACAATGAGCAGTTCTTC. Its translation is CASSSLTGRYNEQFF.

The chain recombines TRBV4-2 with TRBJ2-2; 13 nucleotides match TRBD2. V was clipped by 0 bases and J by 7 bases; unmatched bases: 11. Per germline, CDR1 LGHNA and CDR2 YNFKEQ. The CDR3 is 19 residues long. The CDR3 DNA is TGTGCCAGCAGCCAAGAGATGGGAGGACTAGCGGGAGCCGACGGGGAGCTGTTTTTT. Encoded protein: CASSQEMGGLAGADGELFF.

This clonotype was observed many times. CDR3 nucleotide sequence: TGTGCCAGCAGTTTAAGCGGAATTTCACCCCTCCACTTT. This gives the protein CASSLSGISPLHF. This chain uses TRBV28 with TRBJ1-6, with D unresolved. Germline lookup yields CDR1 MDHEN and CDR2 SYDVKM. Trimming removed 2 bases from V and 9 bases from J, with 8 bases in between. This CDR3 is built from 13 residues. Combining the CDR3 with reference TRBV28 and TRBJ1-6 gives the whole variable domain DVKVTQSSRYLVKRTGEKVFLECVQDMDHENMFWYRQDPGLGLRLIYFSYDVKMKEKGDIPEGYSVSREKKERFSLILESASTNQTSMYLCASSLSGISPLHFGNGTRLTVT.

In this sample, this clonotype turned up once. The chain recombines TRBV3-1 with TRBJ2-7; the match to TRBD1 covers 7 bases. The germline CDR1 and CDR2 sequences are LGHDT and YNNKEL (reference sequence). Trimming took 4 bases from V and 6 from J; bases not matched to a gene: 9. The CDR3 loop spans 14 amino acids. The CDR3 loop reads CASSPRQGSGEQYF. CDR3 bases: TGTGCCAGCAGCCCGCGACAGGGTTCAGGCGAGCAGTACTTC.

The V and J genes are TRBV4-2 and TRBJ2-7; possible D gene TRBD2, 6 bases. Looked up from germline, CDR1 is LGHNA and CDR2 is YNFKEQ. There are 14 residues in the CDR3. With 6 bases removed from V and 1 base from J, the gap between germline ends came to 13 bases. Here the CDR3 reads CASRATSSSYEQYF. Written as DNA, the CDR3 is TGTGCCAGCAGGGCGACTAGTTCGTCCTACGAGCAGTACTTC.

The V gene is TRBV5-1, the J gene TRBJ2-1; 9 bases map to TRBD2. The CDR3 sequence is 16 residues long. J lost 4 bases, V lost 3 bases, and 8 bases had no gene match. The germline gives CDR1 SGHRS, CDR2 YFSETQ. The CDR3 is CASSSSASGGYNEQFF. The CDR3 bases are TGCGCCAGCAGCTCTTCGGCCAGCGGGGGGTACAATGAGCAGTTCTTC.

This clonotype was seen a few times. The V gene is TRBV20-1, the J gene TRBJ2-2, with D perhaps assigned TRBD1 or TRBD2 (5 bases each). Germline loops: CDR1 DFQATT, CDR2 SNEGSKA (reference sequence). The CDR3 has 15 residues. Trimming cost V 4 bases and J 0 bases, with 12 bases left between them. CDR3 nucleotide sequence: TGCAGTGCTATCCCGGGGCTAGCGAACACCGGGGAGCTGTTTTTT. Its protein is CSAIPGLANTGELFF.